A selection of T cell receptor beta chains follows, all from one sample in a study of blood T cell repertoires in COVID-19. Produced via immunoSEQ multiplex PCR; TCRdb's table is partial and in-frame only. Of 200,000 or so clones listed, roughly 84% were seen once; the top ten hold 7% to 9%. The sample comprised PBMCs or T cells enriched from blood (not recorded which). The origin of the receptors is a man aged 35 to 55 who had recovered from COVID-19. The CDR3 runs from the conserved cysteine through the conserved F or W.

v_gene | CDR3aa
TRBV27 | CASRQSNTYSNQPQHF
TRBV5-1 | CASRIFTSTDTQYF
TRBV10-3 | CAISLGGSGQETQYF
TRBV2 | CASRLDRTNIQYF
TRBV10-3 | CATKTPGLKETQYF
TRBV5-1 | CASSRTDRQETQYF
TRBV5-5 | CASSPNEPGQGVSSQPQHF
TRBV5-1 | CASSLNPGTANYGYTF
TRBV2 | CATWGSRGIGGYTF
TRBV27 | CASRVSGGRNTGELFF
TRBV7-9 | CASRRGGMNTEAFF
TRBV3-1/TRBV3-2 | CASSRGEAEAFF
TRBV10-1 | CASSDPQGEAFF
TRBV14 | CASSLGQGVTEAFF
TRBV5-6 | CASSRGAQETQYF
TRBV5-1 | CASSLEGQHTDTQYF
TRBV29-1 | CSVTSSGAFF
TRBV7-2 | CASSRATSGGETQYF
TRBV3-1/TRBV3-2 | CASSQDRWGRETQYF
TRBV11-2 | CASSRRVGTDTQYF
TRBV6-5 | CASTLTGLNSPLHF
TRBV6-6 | CASSYHTGSDGYTF
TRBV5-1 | CASSLRGLSELYGYTF
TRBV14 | CASSHGTGLKANYGYTF
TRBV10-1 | CASSESRPLSGNTIYF
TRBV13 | CASSSYRDRGRVRETQYF
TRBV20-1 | CSASQQTEKLFF
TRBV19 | CASIFSGEEDYGYTF
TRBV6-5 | CASSTSGGYTF
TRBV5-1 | CASSPLSPEVNTEAFF
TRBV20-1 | CSASMGGSNYGYTF
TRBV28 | CASSPSGEPHEQFF
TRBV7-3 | CASSFSVAGGTDTQYF
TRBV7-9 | CASSPQGGTGRGEQYF
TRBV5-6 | CASSTGQRGNTIYF
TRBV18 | CASSPTRSDEQFF
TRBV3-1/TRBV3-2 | CASSQEATGGAKMAGYTF
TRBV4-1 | CASSQGGGARDYGYTF
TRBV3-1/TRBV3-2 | CASSSLGRETQYF
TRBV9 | CASSVAQTDTQYF
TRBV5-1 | CASSTERAQGTGELFF
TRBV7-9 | CASSPQESSYNSPLHF
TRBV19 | CASSSGTGIYQPQHF
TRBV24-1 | CATSATSTGTDGYTF
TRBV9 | CASSVSGLGNTEAFF
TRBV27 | CASSTTHRSPTYEQYF
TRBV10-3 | CAIMDGTGASGELFF
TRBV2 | CASSKRGADTQYF
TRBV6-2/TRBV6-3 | CASSYNLRDTTNQPQHF
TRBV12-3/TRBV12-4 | CASKRNRDYGYTF
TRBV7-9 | CASSRYLQINEQFF
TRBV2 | CASKRQGAGELFF
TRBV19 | CASSPTGITYEQYF
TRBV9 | CASSARTGVGYTF
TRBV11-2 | CASSGGARRGYTF
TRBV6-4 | CASSDGTSGGDYEQYF
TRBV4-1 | CASSQGPRTGELFF
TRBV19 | CASRPSLLLGTKFNYGYTF
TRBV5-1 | CASKGGVLMNTEAFF
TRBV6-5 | CASKQGTSPLHF